The TCR beta chain described here comes from a study of sequential checkpoint blockade in melanoma (dated by TCRdb to 2018 to 2020). About the full investigation: In a 1:1 randomization, patients received either first-line nivolumab then ipilimumab (arm A) or ipilimumab then nivolumab (arm B). Both trial sequences were followed by maintenance nivolumab.

A few counts support this clone. No antigen is known for it. No clone much larger than this one lies a single base away; base qualities are absent. The paper as a whole reports these results and caveats: Larger, independent patient cohorts are needed to validate the response-prediction model that combines TCR metrics and mutation burden.

This specimen's treatment or condition label, per the study, means: randomized to nivolumab then ipilimumab (arm A) or the reverse (arm B). No trial patient had received prior DNA-damaging chemotherapy. Thawed PBMCs were sorted on a FACS Aria II flow cytometer to isolate live CD3+CD8+ cells negative for CD19 and CD56. Samples were obtained from patients with melanoma enrolled in CheckMate 064, a randomized, open-label phase II trial of sequential checkpoint blockade. Peripheral blood mononuclear cells were collected by leukapheresis, purified with Ficoll-Paque, and frozen in human serum with roughly 9.9% DMSO. Immediately after sorting, the purity of the sorted blood CD3+CD8+ cells was confirmed to be >95%, and DNA was then extracted. Trimming costs V 5 bases and J 5 bases, and their ends lie 9 bases apart. The CDR3 numbers 13 residues from cysteine through phenylalanine. The retained sequence is limited to the CDR3, 39 bases, with the frame set at the first base. Via the germline V gene (reference sequence), CDR1 is MNHNY and CDR2 SVGAGI.

TCRbeta CDR3 regions were immunosequenced from genomic DNA with the immunoSEQ Assay. Prior to high-throughput sequencing, genomic DNA was amplified by bias-controlled multiplex PCR. The paper's data handling went like this. To quantify the absolute abundance of each unique TCRbeta CDR3 region, the sequences were collapsed and filtered. Clonality, defined as 1 minus Pielou's evenness, was calculated using only productive rearrangements. Clones with significantly greater frequencies in on-treatment versus baseline samples were identified using a previously published method. The clones in this table, taken by TCRdb from immuneACCESS, are in-frame only. Not every clone is retained; where verified, under half of the shortfall comes from an unresolved V gene, and the cause of the rest is unknown. Clonal size and the V and J genes are those of that table, whereas D and trimming came from the DNA. Across this sample there are roughly 18,000 clones, with under 60% seen only once. The ten largest clonotypes hold around 17% of the sample.

The receptor's source is a human donor with melanoma. The sample in question was CD8+ T cells sorted from blood (inferred from file names), obtained from a patient given nivolumab and ipilimumab in sequence. The V and J segments used are TRBV6-6 and TRBJ1-4; the D gene is possibly TRBD1, with 5 bases matching. The bases read TGTGCCAGCAGTCCGCGGGGGAATGAAAAACTGTTTTTT. Its protein reads: CASSPRGNEKLFF.